What follows are 29 T cell receptor beta chains derived from one specimen sequenced in a study of T-cell memory formation after mild COVID-19. MiXCR was run by TCRdb on the 5' RACE reads, yielding one entry per CDR3 protein. The table records approximately 410,000 distinct CDR3 sequences, 20% to 30% of them present only once. Material for sequencing was PBMCs or a T cell subset sorted from them (not recorded which). These receptors came from an adult woman who had mild COVID-19 (a few samples of this study predate the infection). Cell type and time point are not known.

This clonotype was counted between two and nine times. The chain employs TRBV12-3 or TRBV12-4 and TRBJ2-1, with 7 nucleotides matching TRBD2. V was clipped by 7 bases and J by 0 bases; unmatched bases: 3. The CDR3 spans 14 residues. CDR3 sequence: CASNGGSSYNEQFF. As DNA, the CDR3 is TGTGCCAGCAACGGCGGGAGCTCCTACAATGAGCAGTTCTTC.

The chain is built from TRBV18 and TRBJ1-1; 10 nucleotides line up with TRBD1. The junction had 5 bases not matched to a gene; V was cut back by 6 bases and J by 7 bases. Germline V lookup: CDR1 KGHSH, CDR2 LQKENI. CDR3 size: 13 residues. This CDR3 is CASSPGQGVEAFF. CDR3 nucleotide sequence: TGTGCCAGCTCCCCTGGACAGGGGGTTGAAGCTTTCTTT. The whole variable domain, remainder taken from reference TRBV18 and TRBJ1-1, is NAGVMQNPRHLVRRRGQEARLRCSPMKGHSHVYWYRQLPEEGLKFMVYLQKENIIDESGMPKERFSAEFPKEGPSILRIQQVVRGDSAAYFCASSPGQGVEAFFGQGTRLTVV.

This clonotype was found a few times. V gene TRBV6-2 or TRBV6-3 combines with J gene TRBJ1-2; D gene ambiguous. The CDR3 is made up of 13 amino acids. Trimming stripped 10 bases from V and 2 bases from J, with 14 bases between. Germline V gene data show CDR1 as MNHEY and CDR2 as SVGEGT. CDR3: CATNLAGNYGYTF. The DNA of the CDR3 is TGTGCCACCAATCTAGCCGGAAACTATGGCTACACCTTC.

The chain employs TRBV9 and TRBJ1-3; weak D call: TRBD1 (5 bases). CDR1 is SGDLS and CDR2 is YYNGEE in the germline V gene. The V end was cut by 3 bases, the J end by 2 bases, with 12 bases between. The CDR3 covers 15 residues. The CDR3: CASSEVGGTGNTIYF. CDR3 DNA: TGTGCCAGCAGCGAAGTGGGGGGGACTGGAAACACCATATATTTT.

This clonotype came up once. The chain has TRBV3-1 and TRBJ2-1; TRBD1 matches at 8 bases. CDR3 length: 13 residues. The ends lost 1 base at V and 15 bases at J; junction bases unmatched: 8. Per the germline V gene, CDR1 is LGHDT and CDR2 is YNNKEL (reference sequence). In nucleotides, the CDR3 is TGTGCCAGCAGCCAAGGAAACCGGGACAGGAGGTTCTTC. Its translation: CASSQGNRDRRFF.

Points on this clonotype: Possible read error: a much larger clone is one base away. V and J are TRBV6-1 and TRBJ2-3; the D call may be TRBD1 or TRBD2 (5 bases each). The CDR3 loop spans 15 amino acids. CDR1 and CDR2 from the germline V gene are MNHNS and SASEGT. CDR3 in DNA: TGTGCCAGCAGGCCCCCGGGACGTCGCACAGATGCGCAGTATTTT. Its protein is CASRPPGRRTDAQYF.

The V and J genes are TRBV20-1 and TRBJ1-1; D is perhaps TRBD1 (6 bases). Germline values: CDR1 DFQATT, CDR2 SNEGSKA (reference sequence). Trimming shortened V by 6 bases and J by 6 bases, and 14 bases separated the two germline ends. This CDR3 has 12 amino acids. CDR3 DNA: TGCAGTGCCCTGAGGGGGGTCGCTGAAGCTTTCTTT. Translation: CSALRGVAEAFF.

This chain connects TRBV30 to TRBJ1-2; 7 bases align to TRBD1. The CDR3 spans 15 residues. The germline V gene has CDR1 GTSNPN and CDR2 SVGIG (reference sequence). V dropped 2 bases and J dropped 4; count of bases not matched to a gene: 10. CDR3 bases: TGTGCCTGGAGTCCACGAGGGGGACAGAGCTATGGCTACACCTTC. It is translated as CAWSPRGGQSYGYTF. The variable domain in full, completed from reference TRBV30 and TRBJ1-2, reads SQTIHQWPATLVQPVGSPLSLECTVEGTSNPNLYWYRQAAGRGLQLLFYSVGIGQISSEVPQNLSASRPQDRQFILSSKKLLLSDSGFYLCAWSPRGGQSYGYTFGSGTRLTVV.

The genes are TRBV7-3 and TRBJ2-3; TRBD2 matches 12 bases. CDR3 length: 16 amino acids. J was trimmed by 4 bases and V by 5 bases; bases with no gene match: 7. CDR1 is SGHTA, CDR2 FQGTGA, per germline. The CDR3 here is CASSAMGLAGADTQYF. For the CDR3, the DNA is TGTGCCAGCAGCGCCATGGGACTAGCGGGCGCAGATACGCAGTATTTT.

This clonotype has just a few counts. The chain is built from TRBV5-1 and TRBJ1-1, with D unclear. CDR1 SGHRS and CDR2 YFSETQ come from the germline V gene. Trimming stripped 2 bases from V and 3 bases from J, with 14 bases between. This CDR3 region has 15 residues. The chain's CDR3 is CASSFGERWDTEAFF. The CDR3 coding sequence is TGCGCCAGCAGCTTCGGGGAAAGATGGGACACTGAAGCTTTCTTT.

This clonotype was picked up a small number of times. V and J are TRBV29-1 and TRBJ2-3, with D tentatively TRBD2 (6 bases). V gave up 3 bases and J gave up 2 bases, with 15 bases separating them. There are 15 residues in the CDR3. From germline, CDR1 is SQVTM and CDR2 ANQGSEA. CDR3 coding DNA: TGCAGCGTTGATTATGGGCGGGACCACACAGATACGCAGTATTTT. Translation: CSVDYGRDHTDTQYF.

This clonotype was counted at least ten times. The chain carries TRBV24-1 and TRBJ1-5; D may be TRBD1 (6 bases). The CDR3 covers 16 residues. V lost 3 bases to trimming and J lost 3 bases, with 14 bases between them. The germline V gene encodes CDR1 KGHDR and CDR2 SFDVKD. The CDR3 loop is CATSDHKQGHNQPQHF. The CDR3 DNA reads as TGTGCCACCAGTGATCACAAACAGGGCCACAATCAGCCCCAGCATTTT.

CDR3 sequence reads: CASRERPNTEAFF. The CDR3 coding sequence is TGTGCCAGCAGGGAACGCCCGAACACTGAAGCTTTCTTT. The chain joins TRBV7-3 to TRBJ1-1; D remains ambiguous. This CDR3 has 13 amino acids. The germline V gene encodes CDR1 SGHTA and CDR2 FQGTGA. V was pared by 6 bases and J by 1 base, with 9 bases between.

This clonotype has just a few counts. The chain recombines TRBV4-1 with TRBJ2-7, with D uncertain. The CDR3 totals 13 residues. V dropped 1 base and J dropped 4 bases, with 8 bases sitting between them. CDR1 is MGHRA and CDR2 is YSYEKL in the germline V gene. This CDR3 reads CASSQGLGYEQYF. CDR3 DNA sequence: TGCGCCAGCAGCCAAGGGTTGGGATACGAGCAGTACTTC.

This clonotype was detected only a few times. DNA of the CDR3: TGTGCCAGCAGTCGAGAGGCCGCAACTAATGAAAAACTGTTTTTT. Translation gives CASSREAATNEKLFF. The chain employs TRBV11-2 and TRBJ1-4; D call uncertain. Trimming shortened V by 6 bases and J by 0 bases, and 11 bases separated the two germline ends. Germline lookup yields CDR1 SGHAT and CDR2 FQNNGV. The CDR3 is 15 amino acids.

The CDR3 is CAWSVLAGGRPDTQYF. Written as DNA, the CDR3 is TGTGCCTGGAGTGTACTGGCGGGAGGGCGCCCAGATACGCAGTATTTT. The V gene is TRBV30, the J gene TRBJ2-3; 9 positions match TRBD2. Germline trimming cut 0 bases from V and 4 bases from J; bases unmatched to any gene: 8. The CDR3 contains 16 residues. CDR1 is GTSNPN and CDR2 is SVGIG in the germline V gene (reference sequence).

This chain joins TRBV24-1 and TRBJ2-7, with D uncertain. CDR1 and CDR2 from the germline V gene are KGHDR and SFDVKD. The CDR3 length is 15 residues. Trimming removed 2 bases at V and 4 bases at J, with 14 bases between. The CDR3 DNA reads as TGTGCCACCAGTGATTCACCTCCGGGCACGTACGAGCAGTACTTC. Translated: CATSDSPPGTYEQYF.

V and J are TRBV12-3 or TRBV12-4 and TRBJ1-5; no reliable D call. The CDR3 totals 11 residues. The V and J ends lost 5 bases and 7 bases respectively, with 6 bases between them. CDR3 in DNA: TGTGCCAGCAGTGCGGGGCAGCCCCAGCATTTT. It yields the protein CASSAGQPQHF.

This clonotype showed up just a few times. The rearrangement joins TRBV7-8 to TRBJ2-7, with 14 positions matching TRBD2. Trimming at V came to 5 bases and at J to 4 bases, leaving 4 bases not matched to a gene. Germline V gene lookup returns CDR1 SGHVS and CDR2 FQNEAQ. The CDR3 runs to 15 residues. In nucleotides, the CDR3 is TGTGCCAGCAGCCACGGGACTAGCGGGAGTTACGAGCAGTACTTC. Translation gives CASSHGTSGSYEQYF.

The chain employs TRBV20-1 and TRBJ2-2, with 8 bases aligning to TRBD1. Germline V lookup: CDR1 DFQATT, CDR2 SNEGSKA (reference sequence). Germline trimming cut 1 base from V and 5 bases from J; bases unmatched to any gene: 3. The CDR3 sequence is 14 residues long. As DNA, the CDR3 is TGCAGTGCTAGAGCTCAGGGGGCTACCGGGGAGCTGTTTTTT. This encodes CSARAQGATGELFF.

The chain couples TRBV6-4 to TRBJ2-2, with D possibly being TRBD1 (5 bases). The germline V and J ends were trimmed by 7 bases and 5 bases, with 14 bases remaining between them. CDR1 MRHNA and CDR2 SNTAGT come from the germline V gene. The CDR3 is made up of 14 amino acids. For the CDR3, the DNA is TGTGCCAGCAACCGGCAGGGAAGAACCGGGGAGCTGTTTTTT. Residues: CASNRQGRTGELFF.

V usage is TRBV5-1 and J usage is TRBJ2-3; 9 nucleotides match TRBD1. This CDR3 comprises 17 residues. Germline V CDR1 and CDR2: SGHRS, YFSETQ. Trimming took 4 bases from V and 1 from J; bases not matched to a gene: 10. The CDR3 sequence is CASSVGTGIGGTDTQYF. CDR3 DNA sequence: TGCGCCAGCAGCGTAGGGACAGGGATCGGGGGCACAGATACGCAGTATTTT.

J is TRBJ2-3 and V is TRBV5-1; 9 bases fit TRBD2. Germline-derived CDR1 and CDR2 are SGHRS and YFSETQ. There are 16 residues in the CDR3. The V and J ends lost 9 bases and 0 bases, in that order; junction bases with no gene match: 11. CDR3 bases: TGCGCCACGGCCCTAGCGGGACCTCCTAGCACAGATACGCAGTATTTT. It is translated as CATALAGPPSTDTQYF.

The chain uses TRBV5-1 and TRBJ2-5, with TRBD1 identical over 9 bases. CDR1 is SGHRS, CDR2 YFSETQ, per germline. The ends lost 4 bases at V and 5 bases at J; junction bases unmatched: 3. The CDR3 sequence is 13 residues long. The DNA for the CDR3 is TGCGCCAGCAGCGAAGACAGGGGGGAGACCCAGTACTTC. It translates to CASSEDRGETQYF.

The gene calls are TRBV28 and TRBJ2-7; the match to TRBD1 covers 9 bases. Unmatched junction bases numbered 4, after V lost 5 bases and J lost 2 bases. CDR3 length: 14 amino acids. Germline loops: CDR1 MDHEN, CDR2 SYDVKM. This CDR3 is CASSRQGVTYEQYF. CDR3 bases: TGTGCCAGCAGTCGACAGGGGGTCACCTACGAGCAGTACTTC.

The CDR3 protein is CASRGTSGRKRDNEQFF. Here the CDR3 DNA reads TGTGCTAGCCGAGGGACTAGCGGGAGGAAAAGAGACAATGAGCAGTTCTTC. This chain joins TRBV7-7 and TRBJ2-1; TRBD2 agrees at 15 bases. CDR1 is SSHAT and CDR2 is FNYEAQ in the germline V gene (reference sequence). The CDR3 extends over 17 amino acids.

This clonotype was detected a few times. CDR3 sequence reads: CASSLDSRQYEQYF. The CDR3 nucleotides read TGTGCCAGCAGCTTAGATAGTCGGCAGTACGAGCAGTACTTC. The J gene is TRBJ2-7, the V gene TRBV7-8; D unclear. Per germline, CDR1 SGHVS and CDR2 FQNEAQ. This CDR3 comprises 14 residues. V dropped 1 base and J dropped 4 bases, with 11 bases sitting between them.

This clonotype was seen a handful of times. The chain joins TRBV7-9 to TRBJ2-7; 7 bases align to TRBD2. This CDR3 has 16 amino acids. CDR1 is SEHNR, CDR2 FQNEAQ, per germline (reference sequence). Losses at the gene ends were 5 bases for V and 2 bases for J; bases not matched to a gene: 12. The CDR3: CASSGGAGTLPYEQYF. CDR3 DNA: TGTGCCAGCAGCGGGGGAGCGGGAACACTCCCCTACGAGCAGTACTTC. The full variable domain, rest sourced from reference TRBV7-9 and TRBJ2-7, is DTGVSQNPRHKITKRGQNVTFRCDPISEHNRLYWYRQTLGQGPEFLTYFQNEAQLEKSRLLSDRFSAERPKGSFSTLEIQRTEQGDSAMYLCASSGGAGTLPYEQYFGPGTRLTVT.

This chain uses TRBV24-1 with TRBJ2-3; D gene ambiguous. CDR3 length: 13 residues. V lost 7 bases and J lost 3, with 10 bases in between. From germline, CDR1 is KGHDR and CDR2 SFDVKD. CDR3 coding DNA: TGTGCCACCAGACAGAGCTCGACAGATACGCAGTATTTT. Translating it yields CATRQSSTDTQYF.